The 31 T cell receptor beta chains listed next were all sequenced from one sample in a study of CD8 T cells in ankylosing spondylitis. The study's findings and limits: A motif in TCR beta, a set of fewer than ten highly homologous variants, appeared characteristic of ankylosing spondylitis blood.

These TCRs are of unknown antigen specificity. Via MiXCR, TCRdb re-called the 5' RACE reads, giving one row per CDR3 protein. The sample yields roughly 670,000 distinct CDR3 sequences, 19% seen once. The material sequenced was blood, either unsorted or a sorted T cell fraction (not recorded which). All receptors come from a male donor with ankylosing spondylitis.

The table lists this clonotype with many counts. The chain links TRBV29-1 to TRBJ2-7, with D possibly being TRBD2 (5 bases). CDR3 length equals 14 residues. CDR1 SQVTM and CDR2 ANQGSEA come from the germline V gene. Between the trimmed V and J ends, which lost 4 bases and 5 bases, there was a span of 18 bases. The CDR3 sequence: CSVAQRLTRDEQYF. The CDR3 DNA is TGCAGCGTTGCGCAACGACTTACGAGGGACGAGCAGTACTTC.

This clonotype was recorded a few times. CDR3 coding DNA: TGCAGTACGCGGGGGGCAGGGACAGATACGCAGTATTTT. This sequence encodes CSTRGAGTDTQYF. This rearrangement joins TRBV20-1 to TRBJ2-3; 8 bases line up with TRBD2. Germline assignment: CDR1 DFQATT and CDR2 SNEGSKA (reference sequence). V gave up 8 bases and J gave up 3 bases; unmatched junction bases: 7. The CDR3 is 13 residues long.

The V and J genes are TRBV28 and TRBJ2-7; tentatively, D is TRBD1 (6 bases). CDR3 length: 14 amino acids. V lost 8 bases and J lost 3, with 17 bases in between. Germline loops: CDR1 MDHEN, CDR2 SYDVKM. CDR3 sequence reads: CASRPAGDNYEQYF. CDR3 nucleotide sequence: TGTGCCAGCCGTCCCGCCGGGGACAACTACGAGCAGTACTTC.

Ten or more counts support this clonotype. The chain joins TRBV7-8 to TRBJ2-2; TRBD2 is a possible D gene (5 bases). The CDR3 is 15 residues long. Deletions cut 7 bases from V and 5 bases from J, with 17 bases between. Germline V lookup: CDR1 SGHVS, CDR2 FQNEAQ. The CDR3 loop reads CASTRPDTGTGELFF. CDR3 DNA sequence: TGTGCCAGCACTCGACCCGACACGGGGACCGGGGAGCTGTTTTTT. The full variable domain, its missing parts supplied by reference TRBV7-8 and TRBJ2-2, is GAGVSQSPRYKVAKRGQDVALRCDPISGHVSLFWYQQALGQGPEFLTYFQNEAQLDKSGLPSDRFFAERPEGSVSTLKIQRTQQEDSAVYLCASTRPDTGTGELFFGEGSRLTVL.

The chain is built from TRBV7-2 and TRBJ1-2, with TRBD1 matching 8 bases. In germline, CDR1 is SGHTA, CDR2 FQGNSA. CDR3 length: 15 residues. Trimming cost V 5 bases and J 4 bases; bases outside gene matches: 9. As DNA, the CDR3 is TGTGCCAGCAGCGCCCGGACAGGGAGGGTCTATGGCTACACCTTC. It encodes CASSARTGRVYGYTF. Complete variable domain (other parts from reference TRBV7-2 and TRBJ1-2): GAGVSQSPSNKVTEKGKDVELRCDPISGHTALYWYRQSLGQGLEFLIYFQGNSAPDKSGLPSDRFSAERTGGSVSTLTIQRTQQEDSAVYLCASSARTGRVYGYTFGSGTRLTVV.

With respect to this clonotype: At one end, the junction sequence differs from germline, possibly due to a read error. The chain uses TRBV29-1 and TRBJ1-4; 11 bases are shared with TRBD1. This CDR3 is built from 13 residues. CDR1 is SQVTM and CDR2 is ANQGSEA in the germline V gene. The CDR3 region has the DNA TGCAGCGTGAGGACAGGGGGCGCGGAAAACCTGTTTTTT. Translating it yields CSVRTGGAENLFF.

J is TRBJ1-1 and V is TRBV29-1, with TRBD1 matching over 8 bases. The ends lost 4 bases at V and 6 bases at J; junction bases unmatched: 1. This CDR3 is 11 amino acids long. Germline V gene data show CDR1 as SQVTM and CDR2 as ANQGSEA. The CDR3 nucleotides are TGCAGCGTTGCAGGGGGCCCTGAAGCTTTCTTT. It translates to CSVAGGPEAFF. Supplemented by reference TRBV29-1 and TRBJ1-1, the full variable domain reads SAVISQKPSRDICQRGTSLTIQCQVDSQVTMMFWYRQQPGQSLTLIATANQGSEATYESGFVIDKFPISRPNLTFSTLTVSNMSPEDSSIYLCSVAGGPEAFFGQGTRLTVV.

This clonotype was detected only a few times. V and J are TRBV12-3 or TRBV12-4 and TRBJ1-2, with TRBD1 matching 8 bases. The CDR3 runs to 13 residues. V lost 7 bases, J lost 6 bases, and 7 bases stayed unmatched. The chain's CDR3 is CASTMGTGNGYTF. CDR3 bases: TGTGCCAGCACCATGGGGACAGGAAATGGCTACACCTTC.

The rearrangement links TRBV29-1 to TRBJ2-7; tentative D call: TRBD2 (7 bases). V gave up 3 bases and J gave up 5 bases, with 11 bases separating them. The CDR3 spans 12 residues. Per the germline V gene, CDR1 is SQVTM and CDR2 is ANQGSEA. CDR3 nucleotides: TGCAGCGTTGATTCGGGGGGCGACGAGCAGTACTTC. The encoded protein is CSVDSGGDEQYF.

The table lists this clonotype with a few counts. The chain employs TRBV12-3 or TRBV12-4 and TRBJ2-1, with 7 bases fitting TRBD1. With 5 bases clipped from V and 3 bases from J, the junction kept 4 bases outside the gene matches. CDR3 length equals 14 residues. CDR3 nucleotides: TGTGCCAGCAGTCATGGACAGGACTACAATGAGCAGTTCTTC. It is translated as CASSHGQDYNEQFF.

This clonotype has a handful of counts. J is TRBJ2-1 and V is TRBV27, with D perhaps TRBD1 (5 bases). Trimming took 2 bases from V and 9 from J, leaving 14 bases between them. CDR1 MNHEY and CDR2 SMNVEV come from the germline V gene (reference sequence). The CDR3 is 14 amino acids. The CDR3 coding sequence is TGTGCCAGCAGTTTAGCAGGGATAGGCAGTGAGCAGTTCTTC. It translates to CASSLAGIGSEQFF.

This CDR3 is CASSLAVTSETYEQYF. The DNA of the CDR3 is TGCGCCAGCAGCTTGGCCGTGACTAGCGAAACCTACGAGCAGTACTTC. The genes are TRBV5-1 and TRBJ2-7; 8 nucleotides line up with TRBD2. The length of the CDR3 is 16 residues. The V and J ends lost 0 bases and 2 bases, in that order; junction bases with no gene match: 7. Per the germline V gene, CDR1 is SGHRS and CDR2 is YFSETQ.

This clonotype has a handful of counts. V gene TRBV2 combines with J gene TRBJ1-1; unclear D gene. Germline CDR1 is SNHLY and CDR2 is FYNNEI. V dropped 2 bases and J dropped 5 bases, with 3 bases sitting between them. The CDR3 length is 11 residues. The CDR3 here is CASSERTEAFF. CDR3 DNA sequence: TGTGCCAGCAGTGAACGGACTGAAGCTTTCTTT.

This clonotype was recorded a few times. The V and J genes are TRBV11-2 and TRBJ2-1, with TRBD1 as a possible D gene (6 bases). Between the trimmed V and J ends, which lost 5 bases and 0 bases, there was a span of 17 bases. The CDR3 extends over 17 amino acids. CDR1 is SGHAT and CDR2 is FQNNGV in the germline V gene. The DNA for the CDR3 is TGTGCCAGCAGCCTAAGACGGACAGCCTACTCCTACAATGAGCAGTTCTTC. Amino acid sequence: CASSLRRTAYSYNEQFF. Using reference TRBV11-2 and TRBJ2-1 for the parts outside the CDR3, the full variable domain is EAGVAQSPRYKIIEKRQSVAFWCNPISGHATLYWYQQILGQGPKLLIQFQNNGVVDDSQLPKDRFSAERLKGVDSTLKIQPAKLEDSAVYLCASSLRRTAYSYNEQFFGPGTRLTVL.

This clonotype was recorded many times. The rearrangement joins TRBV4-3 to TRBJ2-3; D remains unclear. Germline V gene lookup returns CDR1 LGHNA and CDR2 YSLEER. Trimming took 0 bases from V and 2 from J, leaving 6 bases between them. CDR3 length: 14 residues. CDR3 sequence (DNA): TGCGCCAGCAGCCAAGATCTTTTCACAGATACGCAGTATTTT. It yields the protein CASSQDLFTDTQYF.

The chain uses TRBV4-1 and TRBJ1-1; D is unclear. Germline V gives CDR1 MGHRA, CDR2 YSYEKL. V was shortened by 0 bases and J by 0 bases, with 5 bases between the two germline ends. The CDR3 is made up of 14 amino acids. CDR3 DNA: TGCGCCAGCAGCCAAGAGGCAGTGAACACTGAAGCTTTCTTT. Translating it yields CASSQEAVNTEAFF.

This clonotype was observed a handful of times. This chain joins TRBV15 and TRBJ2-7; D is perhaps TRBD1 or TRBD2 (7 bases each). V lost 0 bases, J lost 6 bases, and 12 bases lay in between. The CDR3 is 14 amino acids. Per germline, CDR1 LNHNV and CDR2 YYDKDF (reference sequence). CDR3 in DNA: TGTGCCACCAGCAGAGAGACAGGGAGGGGCGAGCAGTACTTC. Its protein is CATSRETGRGEQYF.

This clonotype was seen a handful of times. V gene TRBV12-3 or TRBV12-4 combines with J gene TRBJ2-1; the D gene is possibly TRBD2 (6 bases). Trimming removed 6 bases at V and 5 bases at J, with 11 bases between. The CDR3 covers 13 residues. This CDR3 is CASRVREDNEQFF. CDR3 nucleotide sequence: TGTGCCAGCAGAGTAAGGGAGGACAATGAGCAGTTCTTC.

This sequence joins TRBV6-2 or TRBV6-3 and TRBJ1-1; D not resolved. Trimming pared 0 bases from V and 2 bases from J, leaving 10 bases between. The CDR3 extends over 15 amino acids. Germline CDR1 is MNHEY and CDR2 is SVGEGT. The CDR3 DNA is TGTGCCAGCAGTTACTCGAGACGGGAAAACACTGAAGCTTTCTTT. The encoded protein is CASSYSRRENTEAFF.

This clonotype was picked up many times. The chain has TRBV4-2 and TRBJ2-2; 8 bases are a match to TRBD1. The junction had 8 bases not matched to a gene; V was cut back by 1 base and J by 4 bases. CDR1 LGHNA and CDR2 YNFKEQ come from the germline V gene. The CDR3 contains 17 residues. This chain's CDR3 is CASSQGTGKGATGELFF. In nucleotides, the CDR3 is TGTGCCAGCAGCCAAGGGACAGGGAAGGGAGCCACCGGGGAGCTGTTTTTT.

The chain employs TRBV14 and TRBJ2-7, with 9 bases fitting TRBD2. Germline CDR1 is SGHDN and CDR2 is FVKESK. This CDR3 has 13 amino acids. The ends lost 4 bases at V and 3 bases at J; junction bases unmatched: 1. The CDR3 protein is CASSRAGGYEQYF. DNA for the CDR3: TGTGCCAGCAGCCGAGCGGGGGGCTACGAGCAGTACTTC.

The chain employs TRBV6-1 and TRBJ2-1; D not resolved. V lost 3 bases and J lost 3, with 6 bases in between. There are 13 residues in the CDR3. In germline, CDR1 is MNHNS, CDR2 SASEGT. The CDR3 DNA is TGTGCCAGCAGTGACAGGTTCTACAATGAGCAGTTCTTC. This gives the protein CASSDRFYNEQFF.

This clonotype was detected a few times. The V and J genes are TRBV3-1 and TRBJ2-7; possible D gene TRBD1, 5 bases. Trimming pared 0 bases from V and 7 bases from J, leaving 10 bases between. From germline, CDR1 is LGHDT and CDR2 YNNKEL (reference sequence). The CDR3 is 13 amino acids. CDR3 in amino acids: CASSQEIGQEQYF. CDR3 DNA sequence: TGTGCCAGCAGCCAAGAAATTGGACAAGAGCAGTACTTC.

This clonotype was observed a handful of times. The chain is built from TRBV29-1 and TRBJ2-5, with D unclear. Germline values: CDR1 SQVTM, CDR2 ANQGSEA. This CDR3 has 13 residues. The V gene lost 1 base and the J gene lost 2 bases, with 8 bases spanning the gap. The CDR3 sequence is CSVEVGIQETQYF. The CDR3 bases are TGCAGCGTTGAAGTAGGTATACAAGAGACCCAGTACTTC.

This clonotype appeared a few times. The CDR3: CSARDPPRGAMSEAFF. Here the CDR3 DNA reads TGCAGTGCTAGAGATCCCCCGCGGGGGGCCATGTCTGAAGCTTTCTTT. V usage is TRBV20-1 and J usage is TRBJ1-1; tentatively, D is TRBD1 (6 bases). Germline CDR1 is DFQATT and CDR2 is SNEGSKA (reference sequence). Between the trimmed V and J ends, which lost 0 bases and 6 bases, there was a span of 20 bases. This CDR3 is 16 amino acids long.

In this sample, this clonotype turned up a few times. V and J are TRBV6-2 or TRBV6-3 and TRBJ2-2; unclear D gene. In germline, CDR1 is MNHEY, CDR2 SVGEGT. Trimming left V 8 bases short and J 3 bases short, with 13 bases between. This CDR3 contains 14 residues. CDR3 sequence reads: CASGQRWDTGELFF. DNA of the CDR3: TGTGCCAGCGGCCAGAGATGGGACACCGGGGAGCTGTTTTTT.

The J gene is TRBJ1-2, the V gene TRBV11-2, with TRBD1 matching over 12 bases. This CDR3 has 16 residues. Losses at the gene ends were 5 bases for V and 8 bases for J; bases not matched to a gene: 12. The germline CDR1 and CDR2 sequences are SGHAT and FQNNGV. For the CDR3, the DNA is TGTGCCAGCAGCGAAAGGGACAGGGGGCGGGTCGACGGCTACACCTTC. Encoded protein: CASSERDRGRVDGYTF.

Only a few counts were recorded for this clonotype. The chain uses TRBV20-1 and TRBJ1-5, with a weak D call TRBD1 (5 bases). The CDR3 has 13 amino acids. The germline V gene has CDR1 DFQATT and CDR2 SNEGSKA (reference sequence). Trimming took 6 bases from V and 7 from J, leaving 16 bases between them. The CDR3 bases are TGCAGTGCCTCCGGGGGGACTGGACAGCCCCAGCATTTT. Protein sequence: CSASGGTGQPQHF.

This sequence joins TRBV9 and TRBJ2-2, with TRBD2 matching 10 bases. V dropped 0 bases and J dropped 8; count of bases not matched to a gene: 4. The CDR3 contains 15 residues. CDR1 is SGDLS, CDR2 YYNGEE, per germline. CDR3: CASSVDASGRGELFF. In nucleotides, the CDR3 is TGTGCCAGCAGCGTAGATGCTAGCGGGAGAGGGGAGCTGTTTTTT.

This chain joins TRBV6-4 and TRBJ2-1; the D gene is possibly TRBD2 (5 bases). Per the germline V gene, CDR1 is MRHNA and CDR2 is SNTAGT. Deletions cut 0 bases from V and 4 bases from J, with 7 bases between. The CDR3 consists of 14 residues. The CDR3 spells CASSDSPGYNEQFF. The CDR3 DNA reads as TGTGCCAGCAGTGACTCTCCGGGGTACAATGAGCAGTTCTTC.

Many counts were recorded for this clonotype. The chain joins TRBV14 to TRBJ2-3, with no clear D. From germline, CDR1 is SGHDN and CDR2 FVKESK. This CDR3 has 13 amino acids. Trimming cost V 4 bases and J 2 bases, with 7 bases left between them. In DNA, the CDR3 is TGTGCCAGCAGCCGATTTGCCACAGATACGCAGTATTTT. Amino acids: CASSRFATDTQYF.